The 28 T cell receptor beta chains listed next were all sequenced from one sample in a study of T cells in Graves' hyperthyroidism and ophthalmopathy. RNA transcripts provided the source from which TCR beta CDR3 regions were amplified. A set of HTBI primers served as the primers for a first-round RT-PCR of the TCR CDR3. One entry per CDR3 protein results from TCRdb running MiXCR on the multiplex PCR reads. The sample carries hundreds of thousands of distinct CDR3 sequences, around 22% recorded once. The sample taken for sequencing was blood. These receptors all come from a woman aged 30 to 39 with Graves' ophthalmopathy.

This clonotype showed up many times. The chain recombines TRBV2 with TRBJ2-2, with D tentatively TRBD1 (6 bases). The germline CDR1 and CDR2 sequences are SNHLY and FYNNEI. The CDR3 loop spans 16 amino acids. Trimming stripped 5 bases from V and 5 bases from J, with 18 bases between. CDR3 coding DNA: TGTGCCAGCAGTTACACAGGGACCCAAGGGACCGGGGAGCTGTTTTTT. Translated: CASSYTGTQGTGELFF.

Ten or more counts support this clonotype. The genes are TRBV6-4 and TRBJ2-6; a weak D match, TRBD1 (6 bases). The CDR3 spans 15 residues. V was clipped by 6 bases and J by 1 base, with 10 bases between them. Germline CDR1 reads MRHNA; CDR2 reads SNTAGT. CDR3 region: CASRSTGSGANVLTF. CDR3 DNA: TGTGCCAGCAGGAGCACAGGGTCTGGGGCCAACGTCCTGACTTTC.

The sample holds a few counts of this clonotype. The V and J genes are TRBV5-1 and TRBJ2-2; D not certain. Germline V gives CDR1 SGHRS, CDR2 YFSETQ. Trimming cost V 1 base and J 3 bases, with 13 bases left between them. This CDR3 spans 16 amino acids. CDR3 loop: CASSLSPSPDTGELFF. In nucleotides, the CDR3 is TGCGCCAGCAGCTTGTCTCCCTCACCGGACACCGGGGAGCTGTTTTTT.

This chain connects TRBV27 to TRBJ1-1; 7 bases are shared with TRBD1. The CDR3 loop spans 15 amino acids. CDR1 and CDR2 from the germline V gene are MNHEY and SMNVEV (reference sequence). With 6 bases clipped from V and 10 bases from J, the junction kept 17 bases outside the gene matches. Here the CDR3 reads CASSLSLTGEDGAFF. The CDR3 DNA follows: TGTGCCAGCAGCCTTAGCTTAACAGGGGAGGACGGAGCTTTCTTT.

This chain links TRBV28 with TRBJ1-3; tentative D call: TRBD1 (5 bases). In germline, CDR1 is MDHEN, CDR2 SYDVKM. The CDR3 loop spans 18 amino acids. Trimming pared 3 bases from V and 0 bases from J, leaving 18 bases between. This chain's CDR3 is CASSFTYGTASSGNTIYF. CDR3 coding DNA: TGTGCCAGCAGTTTTACGTACGGGACGGCGAGCTCTGGAAACACCATATATTTT.

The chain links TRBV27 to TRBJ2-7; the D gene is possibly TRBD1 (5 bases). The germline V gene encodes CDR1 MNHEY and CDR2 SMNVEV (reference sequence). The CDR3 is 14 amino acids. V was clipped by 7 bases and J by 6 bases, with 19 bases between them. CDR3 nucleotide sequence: TGTGCCAGCAAAATAGGGCCCTTAAGGGGCGAGCAGTACTTC. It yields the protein CASKIGPLRGEQYF.

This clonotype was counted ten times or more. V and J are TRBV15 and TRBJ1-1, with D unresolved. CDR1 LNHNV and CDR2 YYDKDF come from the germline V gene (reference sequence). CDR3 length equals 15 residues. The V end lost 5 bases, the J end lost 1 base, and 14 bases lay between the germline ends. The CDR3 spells CATSASLIPNTEAFF. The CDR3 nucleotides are TGTGCCACCAGCGCAAGTCTTATTCCGAACACTGAAGCTTTCTTT.

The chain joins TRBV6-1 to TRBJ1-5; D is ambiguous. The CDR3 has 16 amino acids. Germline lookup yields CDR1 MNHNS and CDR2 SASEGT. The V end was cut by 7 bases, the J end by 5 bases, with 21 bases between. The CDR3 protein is CASIGPPGLIDQPQHF. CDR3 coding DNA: TGTGCCAGCATAGGACCCCCAGGACTAATCGATCAGCCCCAGCATTTT.

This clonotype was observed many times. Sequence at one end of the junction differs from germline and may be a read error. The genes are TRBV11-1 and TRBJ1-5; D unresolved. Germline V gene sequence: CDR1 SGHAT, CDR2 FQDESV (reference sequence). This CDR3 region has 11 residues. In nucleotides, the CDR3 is TGTGTCAGCAGCTTCGCCCAGCCCCAGCATTTT. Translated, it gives CVSSFAQPQHF.

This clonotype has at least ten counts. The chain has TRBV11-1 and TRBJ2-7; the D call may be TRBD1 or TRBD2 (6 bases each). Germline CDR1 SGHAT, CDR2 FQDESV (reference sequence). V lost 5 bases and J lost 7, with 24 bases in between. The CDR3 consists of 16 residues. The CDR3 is CASSPPGAGGEKEQYF. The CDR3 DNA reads TGTGCCAGCAGCCCACCGGGGGCTGGGGGAGAGAAGGAGCAGTACTTC.

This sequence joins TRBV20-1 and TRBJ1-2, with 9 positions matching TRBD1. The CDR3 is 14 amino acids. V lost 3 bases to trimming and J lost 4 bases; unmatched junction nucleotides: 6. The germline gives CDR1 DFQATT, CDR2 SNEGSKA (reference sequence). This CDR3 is CSASPQGAPYGYTF. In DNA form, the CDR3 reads TGCAGTGCTAGCCCACAGGGGGCCCCCTATGGCTACACCTTC.

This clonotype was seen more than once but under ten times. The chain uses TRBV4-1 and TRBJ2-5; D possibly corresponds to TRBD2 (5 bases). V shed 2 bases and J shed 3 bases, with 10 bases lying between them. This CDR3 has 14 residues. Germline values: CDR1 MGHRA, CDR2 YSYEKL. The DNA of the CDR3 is TGCGCCAGCAGCCAAATCTACGGGGAAGAGACCCAGTACTTC. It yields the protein CASSQIYGEETQYF.

This chain's CDR3 is CASSYSQKGTMNYEQYF. CDR3 nucleotides: TGTGCCAGCAGTTACTCTCAGAAAGGGACTATGAACTACGAGCAGTACTTC. The rearrangement uses TRBV6-2 or TRBV6-3 and TRBJ2-7, with TRBD2 identical over 7 bases. The V and J ends lost 0 bases and 3 bases, in that order; junction bases with no gene match: 11. Germline V gene data show CDR1 as MNHEY and CDR2 as SVGEGT. The CDR3 covers 17 residues.

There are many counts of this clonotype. This CDR3 reads CASRLPSRNTEAFF. The CDR3 coding sequence is TGTGCCAGCAGGCTCCCCTCGAGGAACACTGAAGCTTTCTTT. The chain carries TRBV6-7 and TRBJ1-1; D call uncertain. TRBV6-7 is an open reading frame, and its role is uncertain. The CDR3 contains 14 residues. V lost 6 bases and J 1 base, leaving 12 bases between the germline ends.

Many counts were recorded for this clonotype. In DNA, the CDR3 is TGTGCCAGCAGTTACCGGCAGTTCAATTCACCCCTCCACTTT. Protein sequence: CASSYRQFNSPLHF. The V and J genes are TRBV6-5 and TRBJ1-6; D remains ambiguous. There are 14 residues in the CDR3. In germline, CDR1 is MNHEY, CDR2 SVGAGI. Trimming stripped 2 bases from V and 7 bases from J, with 9 bases between.

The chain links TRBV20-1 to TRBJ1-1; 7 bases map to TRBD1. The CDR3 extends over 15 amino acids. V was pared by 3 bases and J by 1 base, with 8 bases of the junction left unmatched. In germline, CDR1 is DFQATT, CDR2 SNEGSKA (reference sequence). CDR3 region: CSASRPGTANTEAFF. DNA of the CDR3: TGCAGTGCTAGTCGGCCGGGGACAGCGAACACTGAAGCTTTCTTT.

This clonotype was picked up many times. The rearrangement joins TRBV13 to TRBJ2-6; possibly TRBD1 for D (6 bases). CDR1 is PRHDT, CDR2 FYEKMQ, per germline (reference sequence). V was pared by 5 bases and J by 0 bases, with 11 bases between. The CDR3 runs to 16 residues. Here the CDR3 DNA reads TGTGCCAGCAGCGCCAGGACAGCCTCTGGGGCCAACGTCCTGACTTTC. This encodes CASSARTASGANVLTF.

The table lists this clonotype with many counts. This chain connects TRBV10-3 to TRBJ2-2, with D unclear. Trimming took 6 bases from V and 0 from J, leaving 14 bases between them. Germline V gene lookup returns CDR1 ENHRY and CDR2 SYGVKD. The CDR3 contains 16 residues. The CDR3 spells CAISAGHPANTGELFF. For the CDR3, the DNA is TGTGCCATCAGCGCAGGTCACCCAGCGAACACCGGGGAGCTGTTTTTT.

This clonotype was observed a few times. CDR3 bases: TGTGCCAGCAGCTTGCGTAACTGGGATGGCTACACCTTC. It encodes CASSLRNWDGYTF. This chain uses TRBV11-1 with TRBJ1-2; D not resolved. The CDR3 runs to 13 residues. V lost 3 bases and J 6 bases, leaving 11 bases between the germline ends. Looked up from germline, CDR1 is SGHAT and CDR2 is FQDESV (reference sequence).

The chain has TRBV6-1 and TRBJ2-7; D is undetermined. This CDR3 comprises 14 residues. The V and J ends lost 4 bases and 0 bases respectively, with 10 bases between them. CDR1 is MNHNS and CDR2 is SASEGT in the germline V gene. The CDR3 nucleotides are TGTGCCAGCAGTGGGGCTAGAAGCTCCTACGAGCAGTACTTC. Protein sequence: CASSGARSSYEQYF.

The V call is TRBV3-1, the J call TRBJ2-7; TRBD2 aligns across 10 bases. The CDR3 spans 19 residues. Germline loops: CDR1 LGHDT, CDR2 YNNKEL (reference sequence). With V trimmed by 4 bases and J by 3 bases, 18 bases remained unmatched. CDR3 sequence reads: CASSPKASTWTSGYYEQYF. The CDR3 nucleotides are TGTGCCAGCAGCCCTAAGGCCTCAACATGGACTAGCGGTTACTACGAGCAGTACTTC.

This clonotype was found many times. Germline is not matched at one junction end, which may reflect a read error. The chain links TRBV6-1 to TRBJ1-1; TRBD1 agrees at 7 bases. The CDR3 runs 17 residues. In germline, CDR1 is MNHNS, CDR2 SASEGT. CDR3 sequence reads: CASREGYSGGSNTEAFF. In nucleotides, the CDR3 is TGTGCCAGCAGGGAAGGCTACTCAGGGGGTTCGAACACTGAAGCTTTCTTT.

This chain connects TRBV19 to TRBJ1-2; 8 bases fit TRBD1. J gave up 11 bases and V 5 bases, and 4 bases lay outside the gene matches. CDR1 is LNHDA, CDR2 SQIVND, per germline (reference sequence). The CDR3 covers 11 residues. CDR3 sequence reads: CASSARQGYTF. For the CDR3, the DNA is TGTGCCAGTAGTGCGCGACAGGGGTACACCTTC.

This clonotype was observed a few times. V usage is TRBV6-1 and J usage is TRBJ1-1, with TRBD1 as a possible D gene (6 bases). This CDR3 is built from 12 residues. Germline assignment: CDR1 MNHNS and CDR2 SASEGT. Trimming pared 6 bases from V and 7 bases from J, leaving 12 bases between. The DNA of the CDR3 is TGTGCCAGCAGCCCAGGACAGATTGAAGCTTTCTTT. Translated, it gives CASSPGQIEAFF.

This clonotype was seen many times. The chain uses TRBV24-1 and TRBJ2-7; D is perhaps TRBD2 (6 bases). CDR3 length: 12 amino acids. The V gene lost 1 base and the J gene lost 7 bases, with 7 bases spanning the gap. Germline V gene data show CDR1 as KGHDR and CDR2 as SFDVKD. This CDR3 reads CATSDFRGEQYF. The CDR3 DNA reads TGTGCCACCAGTGATTTCCGGGGGGAGCAGTACTTC.

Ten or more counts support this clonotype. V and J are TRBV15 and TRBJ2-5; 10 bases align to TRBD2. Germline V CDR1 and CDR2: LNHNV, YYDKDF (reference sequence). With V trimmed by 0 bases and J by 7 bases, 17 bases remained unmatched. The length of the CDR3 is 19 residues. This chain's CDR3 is CATSRDTFQAGGLDGTQYF. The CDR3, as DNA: TGTGCCACCAGCAGAGATACGTTCCAAGCGGGGGGGCTGGACGGGACCCAGTACTTC.

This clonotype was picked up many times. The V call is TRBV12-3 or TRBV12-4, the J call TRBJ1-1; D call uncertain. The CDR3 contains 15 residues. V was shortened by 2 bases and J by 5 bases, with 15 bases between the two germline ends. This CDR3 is CASSLRSRDLTEAFF. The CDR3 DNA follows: TGTGCCAGCAGTTTAAGGTCGCGGGATCTAACTGAAGCTTTCTTT.

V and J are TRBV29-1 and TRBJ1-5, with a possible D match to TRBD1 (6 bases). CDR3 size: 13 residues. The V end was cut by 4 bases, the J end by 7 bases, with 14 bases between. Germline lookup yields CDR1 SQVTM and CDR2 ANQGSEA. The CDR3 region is CSVAEGGGQPQHF. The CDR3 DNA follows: TGCAGCGTTGCCGAGGGGGGGGGCCAGCCCCAGCATTTT.